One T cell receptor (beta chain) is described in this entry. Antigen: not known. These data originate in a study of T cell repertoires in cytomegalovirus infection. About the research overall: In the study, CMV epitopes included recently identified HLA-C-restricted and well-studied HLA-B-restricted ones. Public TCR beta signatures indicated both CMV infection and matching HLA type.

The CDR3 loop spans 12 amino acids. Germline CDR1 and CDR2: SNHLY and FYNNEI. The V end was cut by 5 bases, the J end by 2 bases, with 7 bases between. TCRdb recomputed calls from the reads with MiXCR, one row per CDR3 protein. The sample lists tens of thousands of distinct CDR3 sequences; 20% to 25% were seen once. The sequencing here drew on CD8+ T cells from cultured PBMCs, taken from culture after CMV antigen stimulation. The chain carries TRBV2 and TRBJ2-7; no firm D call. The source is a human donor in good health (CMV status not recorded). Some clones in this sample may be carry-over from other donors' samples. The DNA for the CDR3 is TGTGCCAGCAGTCCACCCCCCTACGAGCAGTACTTC. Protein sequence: CASSPPPYEQYF.